In this sample, the clone carrying this TCR beta chain turned up a few times. Antigen specificity is unknown. The V and J ends lost 6 bases and 6 bases respectively, with 12 bases between them. The CDR3 is made up of 11 amino acids. The germline V gene has CDR1 DFQATT and CDR2 SNEGSKA (reference sequence). Expressed TCRB transcripts were sequenced after all isolated RNA was converted to cDNA. Sequencing was performed with immunoSEQ multiplex PCR; in TCRdb, only in-frame clones are kept and a portion is missing. The profile shows a few hundred thousand clones, roughly 12% of them singletons. These data originate in a study of beta chain features in type 1 diabetes. Study-wide points: Among patients with Type 1 diabetes, TCRB CDR3s were moderately but significantly shorter in every one of the four CD4+ subsets.

The TCR comes from a young man in good health. The V gene is TRBV20-1, the J gene TRBJ2-7, with D possibly matching TRBD1 (6 bases). The sequenced sample was naive CD4+ T cells from blood. CDR3 nucleotide sequence: TGCAGTGCCTTGGACAGAACCGAGCAGTACTTC. It yields the protein CSALDRTEQYF.